This T cell receptor (beta chain) was recorded in a study of cytomegalovirus exposure and HLA in healthy donors. Study-wide results and limits: Because they were indistinguishable, some V segments, including TRBV6-2 and TRBV6-3, were excluded.

CDR3 length equals 15 residues. The V end was cut by 0 bases, the J end by 4 bases, with 12 bases between. Per the germline V gene, CDR1 is LGHNA and CDR2 is YNFKEQ. As to this clone: Its antigen is unknown.

The PCR made use of 60 Vbeta and 13 Jbeta primers. The method was immunoSEQ multiplex PCR; TCRdb's version includes in-frame clones alone and lacks a portion of them. The sample has 150,000 to 180,000 clones; over 60% are singletons. V is TRBV4-2 and J is TRBJ1-2, with D possibly TRBD1 on 6 matching bases. The sequenced sample was PBMCs. This TCR was sampled from a woman aged 40 to 49 in good health and CMV-seronegative. This chain's CDR3 is CASSQDLLGGYGYTF. CDR3 bases: TGTGCCAGCAGCCAAGATTTGCTAGGGGGCTATGGCTACACCTTC.